The 32 T cell receptor beta chains reported below all come from one sample, sequenced in a study of blood T cell repertoires in COVID-19. TCRdb's copy holds only in-frame clones and misses some; the assay was immunoSEQ multiplex PCR. The table records some 500,000 clones, about 89% of them present only once. Material: peripheral blood. All receptors derive from a woman in her forties or fifties with COVID-19, enrolled during active disease.

The chain uses TRBV6-5 and TRBJ2-4; D remains unclear. The germline V gene has CDR1 MNHEY and CDR2 SVGAGI. There are 14 residues in the CDR3. The germline V and J ends were trimmed by 5 bases and 4 bases, with 12 bases remaining between them. The CDR3 spells CASSIRLAKNIQYF. CDR3 nucleotide sequence: TGTGCCAGCAGTATCCGTTTAGCAAAAAACATTCAGTACTTC.

The V and J genes are TRBV21-1 and TRBJ2-1; the D call TRBD1 from the table was never checked on the DNA. TRBV21-1 has pseudogene status. CDR3 length: 17 amino acids. Here the CDR3 DNA reads TGTGCCAGCAGCAAAAACGAACAGGGTTTGAATATGGGTGAGCAGTTCTTC. It is translated as CASSKNEQGLNMGEQFF.

The table lists this clone with a count of one. The rearrangement links TRBV10-1 to TRBJ2-5; TRBD2 might be the D (6 bases). Germline V CDR1 and CDR2: WNHNN, SYGVQD (reference sequence). V was shortened by 0 bases and J by 5 bases, with 22 bases between the two germline ends. CDR3 size: 18 residues. CDR3 sequence: CASSESSGLSTIGETQYF. In nucleotides, the CDR3 is TGCGCCAGCAGTGAGTCTAGCGGCTTATCTACTATAGGGGAGACCCAGTACTTC.

This rearrangement joins TRBV25-1 to TRBJ1-2; D perhaps matches TRBD1 (5 bases). V was clipped by 1 base and J by 7 bases, with 13 bases between them. Germline V gene sequence: CDR1 MGHDK, CDR2 SYGVNS. The CDR3 contains 14 residues. This CDR3 is CASSEWEGAAGYTF. The DNA of the CDR3 is TGTGCCAGCAGTGAATGGGAAGGGGCCGCTGGCTACACCTTC.

This chain joins TRBV10-2 and TRBJ1-2; D is perhaps TRBD1 (6 bases). Germline values: CDR1 WSHSY, CDR2 SAAADI. The length of the CDR3 is 16 residues. Trimming removed 6 bases at V and 0 bases at J, with 17 bases between. CDR3 sequence: CASRKFRDTSNYGYTF. CDR3 coding DNA: TGCGCCAGCAGGAAATTCCGGGACACATCTAACTATGGCTACACCTTC.

This chain connects TRBV7-9 to TRBJ2-7; D possibly corresponds to TRBD2 (6 bases). The CDR3 totals 14 residues. Trimming removed 3 bases from V and 0 bases from J, with 9 bases in between. Germline values: CDR1 SEHNR, CDR2 FQNEAQ (reference sequence). CDR3 protein: CASSLEGSSYEQYF. The DNA of the CDR3 is TGTGCCAGCAGCTTGGAGGGCAGCTCCTACGAGCAGTACTTC.

This clone has only one observation. The genes are TRBV24-1 and TRBJ2-3; D is perhaps TRBD1 (6 bases). Germline values: CDR1 KGHDR, CDR2 SFDVKD. The CDR3 covers 15 residues. V lost 4 bases and J 4 bases, leaving 14 bases between the germline ends. CDR3 DNA: TGTGCCACCAGTGACCAGACAGGTATCGCAGATACGCAGTATTTT. Translation gives CATSDQTGIADTQYF.

V gene TRBV18 combines with J gene TRBJ1-6; 7 nucleotides align to TRBD1. CDR1 is KGHSH and CDR2 is LQKENI in the germline V gene. There are 15 residues in the CDR3. J gave up 10 bases and V 6 bases, and 12 bases lay outside the gene matches. This chain's CDR3 is CASSHQDRPDSPLHF. The CDR3 DNA reads TGTGCCAGCTCCCACCAGGACAGGCCTGACTCACCCCTCCACTTT.

The chain uses TRBV7-3 and TRBJ2-6, with 8 bases lining up with TRBD1. The junction had 8 bases not matched to a gene; V was cut back by 2 bases and J by 2 bases. CDR3 length: 18 residues. The V gene's germline CDR1 is SGHTA and CDR2 FQGTGA. The chain's CDR3 is CASSLPGGAPTGANVLTF. DNA for the CDR3: TGTGCCAGCAGCTTACCAGGGGGCGCCCCGACTGGGGCCAACGTCCTGACTTTC. Based on the CDR3 plus reference TRBV7-3 and TRBJ2-6, the full variable domain is GAGVSQTPSNKVTEKGKYVELRCDPISGHTALYWYRQSLGQGPEFLIYFQGTGAADDSGLPNDRFFAVRPEGSVSTLKIQRTERGDSAVYLCASSLPGGAPTGANVLTFGAGSRLTVL.

The rearrangement joins TRBV30 to TRBJ1-2; perhaps TRBD1 as D (6 bases). The CDR3 loop spans 15 amino acids. Trimming removed 0 bases at V and 0 bases at J, with 11 bases between. CDR1 and CDR2 (germline): GTSNPN, SVGIG (reference sequence). The CDR3 protein is CAWSVLQGANYGYTF. The DNA of the CDR3 is TGTGCCTGGAGTGTTTTACAGGGAGCTAACTATGGCTACACCTTC.

The J gene is TRBJ1-5, the V gene TRBV5-6, with D perhaps TRBD1 (5 bases). V was clipped by 1 base and J by 4 bases, with 12 bases between them. This CDR3 is 15 amino acids long. CDR1 SGHDT and CDR2 YYEEEE come from the germline V gene. CDR3 DNA sequence: TGTGCCAGCAGCTTGCTGACAGCGACTAATCAGCCCCAGCATTTT. Translated, it gives CASSLLTATNQPQHF. Variable domain in full (rest from reference TRBV5-6 and TRBJ1-5): DAGVTQSPTHLIKTRGQQVTLRCSPKSGHDTVSWYQQALGQGPQFIFQYYEEEERQRGNFPDRFSGHQFPNYSSELNVNALLLGDSALYLCASSLLTATNQPQHFGDGTRLSIL.

This clone was detected once. The V gene is TRBV6-5, the J gene TRBJ2-7; 10 nucleotides agree with TRBD1. This CDR3 has 15 residues. Germline V lookup: CDR1 MNHEY, CDR2 SVGAGI. Germline trimming cut 6 bases from V and 2 bases from J; bases unmatched to any gene: 7. The CDR3 sequence: CASRYGQGGAYEQYF. The CDR3, as DNA: TGTGCCAGCAGATATGGACAGGGGGGGGCCTACGAGCAGTACTTC.

The chain uses TRBV29-1 and TRBJ2-5, with 9 bases matching TRBD1. Germline V gives CDR1 SQVTM, CDR2 ANQGSEA. The junction had 8 bases not matched to a gene; V was cut back by 4 bases and J by 5 bases. The length of the CDR3 is 14 residues. The CDR3 is CSVGRGQGEETQYF. The CDR3 DNA is TGCAGCGTTGGGAGGGGACAGGGCGAGGAGACCCAGTACTTC.

This clone was detected only a few times. V and J are TRBV25-1 and TRBJ1-3; a possible D gene is TRBD1 (6 bases). CDR3 length equals 14 residues. Per germline, CDR1 MGHDK and CDR2 SYGVNS. Trimming removed 5 bases from V and 2 bases from J, with 10 bases in between. CDR3 sequence: CASSLAGAGNTIYF. In nucleotides, the CDR3 is TGTGCCAGCAGTCTCGCAGGGGCTGGAAACACCATATATTTT.

The chain links TRBV7-9 to TRBJ2-3, with TRBD1 as a possible D gene (6 bases). This CDR3 comprises 13 residues. The germline V gene encodes CDR1 SEHNR and CDR2 FQNEAQ (reference sequence). Written as DNA, the CDR3 is TGTGGCGAGAGGGGGACGAGCACAGATACGCAGTATTTT. It encodes CGERGTSTDTQYF.

The chain uses TRBV3-1 (or the pseudogene TRBV3-2) and TRBJ1-6; 7 nucleotides match TRBD1. The CDR3 has 16 residues. Per the germline V gene, CDR1 is LGHDT and CDR2 is YNNKEL (reference sequence). V lost 3 bases and J lost 2; bases outside the gene matches: 4. CDR3 loop: CASSQETGAYNSPLHF. The CDR3 coding sequence is TGTGCCAGCAGCCAGGAAACAGGGGCCTATAATTCACCCCTCCACTTT.

V gene TRBV7-6 combines with J gene TRBJ1-2; no reliable D call. With 0 bases removed from V and 6 bases from J, the gap between germline ends came to 20 bases. CDR1 and CDR2 (germline): SGHVS, FNYEAQ. This CDR3 comprises 17 residues. This chain's CDR3 is CASSLAPPGGSRDGYTF. Written as DNA, the CDR3 is TGTGCCAGCAGCTTAGCCCCTCCGGGCGGGTCGAGGGATGGCTACACCTTC.

CDR3 in DNA: TGTGCCAGCACCCAAGGAGGGACCTCCTACGAGCAGTACTTC. This codes for CASTQGGTSYEQYF. The genes are TRBV6-5 and TRBJ2-7, with a tentative D call TRBD2 (6 bases). V lost 7 bases, J lost 0 bases, and 13 bases lay in between. The CDR3 extends over 14 amino acids. CDR1 is MNHEY and CDR2 is SVGAGI in the germline V gene.

CDR3 coding DNA: TGCAGCGTTGGCCCTATCTCCTACGAGCAGTACTTC. Its protein is CSVGPISYEQYF. The chain carries TRBV29-1 and TRBJ2-7; D unresolved. Germline-derived CDR1 and CDR2 are SQVTM and ANQGSEA. The length of the CDR3 is 12 residues. V dropped 4 bases and J dropped 0 bases, with 7 bases sitting between them.

This clone has just a few counts. The rearrangement uses TRBV11-2 and TRBJ1-4; 9 bases match TRBD1. The CDR3 is made up of 14 amino acids. With V trimmed by 5 bases and J by 8 bases, 6 bases remained unmatched. Germline loops: CDR1 SGHAT, CDR2 FQNNGV. Here the CDR3 DNA reads TGTGCCAGCAGCAAGGACAGGGGAGGAGAAAAACTGTTTTTT. Translation: CASSKDRGGEKLFF.

This clone was picked up one time. This sequence joins TRBV18 and TRBJ1-5, with D possibly TRBD1 on 5 matching bases. The length of the CDR3 is 17 residues. Trimming cost V 6 bases and J 4 bases, with 22 bases left between them. In germline, CDR1 is KGHSH, CDR2 LQKENI. The CDR3 nucleotides read TGTGCCAGCTCGGGCTCACAGGTGGAAGCCGATAATCAGCCCCAGCATTTT. Amino acids: CASSGSQVEADNQPQHF.

This chain uses TRBV6-6 with TRBJ1-1; possible D gene TRBD1, 5 bases. The V end lost 2 bases, the J end lost 3 bases, and 7 bases lay between the germline ends. Germline V gene sequence: CDR1 MNHNY, CDR2 SVGAGI (reference sequence). The CDR3 consists of 13 residues. The CDR3 sequence: CASSYRGYTEAFF. CDR3 coding DNA: TGTGCCAGCAGTTACAGGGGTTACACTGAAGCTTTCTTT.

The rearrangement joins TRBV19 to TRBJ1-1; 7 bases align to TRBD1. Trimming cost V 7 bases and J 1 base; bases outside gene matches: 6. The germline gives CDR1 LNHDA, CDR2 SQIVND (reference sequence). This CDR3 is 14 amino acids long. As DNA, the CDR3 is TGTGCCAGTATCGTCGACAGGGAGAACACTGAAGCTTTCTTT. It codes for CASIVDRENTEAFF.

The gene calls are TRBV6-4 and TRBJ2-2; D not resolved. Germline assignment: CDR1 MRHNA and CDR2 SNTAGT. CDR3 length: 13 amino acids. Trimming shortened V by 11 bases and J by 1 base, and 11 bases separated the two germline ends. CDR3 DNA: TGTGCCCCTGGGCGACAGAACACCGGGGAGCTGTTTTTT. As protein: CAPGRQNTGELFF.

This chain links TRBV29-1 with TRBJ2-1, with D tentatively TRBD1 (6 bases). CDR3 length: 13 amino acids. Per the germline V gene, CDR1 is SQVTM and CDR2 is ANQGSEA. Trimming took off 6 bases at V and 7 bases at J, with 16 bases between the two ends. The CDR3 sequence: CSVDRLGGNEQFF. CDR3 bases: TGCAGCGTAGACAGGCTTGGGGGAAATGAGCAGTTCTTC.

In its sample, this clone was seen a few times. The chain joins TRBV30 to TRBJ1-2; the match to TRBD1 covers 8 bases. The CDR3 totals 13 residues. Per germline, CDR1 GTSNPN and CDR2 SVGIG (reference sequence). J lost 2 bases, V lost 7 bases, and 6 bases had no gene match. CDR3 protein: CAYSRGPNYGYTF. The CDR3 DNA follows: TGTGCCTACTCCAGGGGGCCGAACTATGGCTACACCTTC.

This chain uses TRBV5-6 with TRBJ1-2; TRBD1 agrees at 8 bases. From germline, CDR1 is SGHDT and CDR2 YYEEEE. Trimming cost V 2 bases and J 7 bases; bases outside gene matches: 13. There are 16 residues in the CDR3. The CDR3 reads CASSLPHSQGARGYTF. The CDR3 DNA reads TGTGCCAGCAGCTTACCTCATTCCCAGGGGGCTCGTGGCTACACCTTC.

This chain connects TRBV29-1 to TRBJ2-5; 9 bases line up with TRBD1. Per the germline V gene, CDR1 is SQVTM and CDR2 is ANQGSEA. The CDR3 sequence is 13 residues long. J was trimmed by 3 bases and V by 3 bases; bases with no gene match: 2. The CDR3, as DNA: TGCAGCGTTGATCGACAGGGGGAAGAGACCCAGTACTTC. This translates into CSVDRQGEETQYF. Full variable domain (remainder filled in from reference TRBV29-1 and TRBJ2-5): SAVISQKPSRDICQRGTSLTIQCQVDSQVTMMFWYRQQPGQSLTLIATANQGSEATYESGFVIDKFPISRPNLTFSTLTVSNMSPEDSSIYLCSVDRQGEETQYFGPGTRLLVL.

V usage is TRBV5-1 and J usage is TRBJ2-7; a possible D gene is TRBD2 (6 bases). The CDR3 consists of 13 residues. CDR1 is SGHRS and CDR2 is YFSETQ in the germline V gene. Trimming cost V 4 bases and J 3 bases, with 11 bases left between them. CDR3 protein: CASSPLGGYEQYF. DNA of the CDR3: TGCGCCAGCAGCCCTCTGGGGGGCTACGAGCAGTACTTC.

V gene TRBV3-1 (or the pseudogene TRBV3-2) combines with J gene TRBJ2-1; 10 positions agree with TRBD2. Germline CDR1 is LGHDT and CDR2 is YNNKEL (reference sequence). The CDR3 extends over 15 amino acids. J lost 4 bases, V lost 4 bases, and 4 bases had no gene match. As DNA, the CDR3 is TGTGCCAGCAGCCGGACTAGCGGAGGTTACAATGAGCAGTTCTTC. It specifies CASSRTSGGYNEQFF.

Note on this clone: Additional DNA sequences in this sample encode the identical CDR3. The chain has TRBV27 and TRBJ2-7; 10 bases match TRBD2. The CDR3 is 14 amino acids. From germline, CDR1 is MNHEY and CDR2 SMNVEV (reference sequence). The J segment lost 2 bases and the V segment lost 3 bases, leaving 1 base of the junction unmatched. The CDR3 protein is CASSFSGGPYEQYF. The CDR3 nucleotides read TGTGCCAGCAGTTTTAGCGGGGGGCCCTACGAGCAGTACTTC.

The V gene is TRBV5-8, the J gene TRBJ2-7; 7 positions agree with TRBD2. The CDR3 consists of 13 residues. With 7 bases clipped from V and 7 bases from J, the junction kept 11 bases outside the gene matches. Germline lookup yields CDR1 SGHTS and CDR2 YDEGEE. Here the CDR3 DNA reads TGTGCCAGCTCCCTTACGGGGGGACGAGAGCAGTACTTC. Amino acid sequence: CASSLTGGREQYF.